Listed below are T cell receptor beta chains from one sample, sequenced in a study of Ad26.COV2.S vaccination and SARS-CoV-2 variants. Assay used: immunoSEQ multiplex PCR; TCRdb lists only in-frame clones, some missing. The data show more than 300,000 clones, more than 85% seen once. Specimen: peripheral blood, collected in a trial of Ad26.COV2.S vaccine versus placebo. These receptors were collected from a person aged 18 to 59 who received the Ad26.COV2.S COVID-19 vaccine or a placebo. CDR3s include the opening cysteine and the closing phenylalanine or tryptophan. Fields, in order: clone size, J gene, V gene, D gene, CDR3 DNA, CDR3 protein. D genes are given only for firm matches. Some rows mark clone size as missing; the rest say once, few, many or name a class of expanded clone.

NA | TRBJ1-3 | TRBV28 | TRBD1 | TGTGCCAGCAAACTCGACAGGGCGTCTGGAAACACCATATATTTT | CASKLDRASGNTIYF
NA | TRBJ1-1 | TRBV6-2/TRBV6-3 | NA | TGTGCCAGCAGTTACCCGTCTGAAGCTTTCTTT | CASSYPSEAFF
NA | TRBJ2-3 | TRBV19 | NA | TGTGCCAGTAGCTGGACGGTCGGCCACACAGATACGCAGTATTTT | CASSWTVGHTDTQYF
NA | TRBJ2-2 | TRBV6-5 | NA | TGTGCCAGCAGTTGGACAGTATACACCGGGGAGCTGTTTTTT | CASSWTVYTGELFF
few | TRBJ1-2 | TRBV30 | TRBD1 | TGTGCCTGGAGGGGGACAGGGGGCGAGGGTGGCTACACCTTC | CAWRGTGGEGGYTF
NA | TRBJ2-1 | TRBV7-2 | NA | TGTGCCAGCAGCTTAGCGTCAGACCACAATGAGCAGTTCTTC | CASSLASDHNEQFF
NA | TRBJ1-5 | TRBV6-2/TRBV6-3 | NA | TGTGCCAGCAGTTATTATTTCAGGGGCGACTTCAATCAGCCCCAGCATTTT | CASSYYFRGDFNQPQHF
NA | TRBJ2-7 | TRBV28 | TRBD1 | TGTGCCAGCGGGCGTGGGACAGGGGGGGAAGGGGAGCAGTACTTC | CASGRGTGGEGEQYF
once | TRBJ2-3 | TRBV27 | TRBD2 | TGTGCCAGCAGTTCCTCGGGGGGGAGCAGCACAGATACGCAGTATTTT | CASSSSGGSSTDTQYF
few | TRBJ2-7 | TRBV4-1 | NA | TGCGCCAGCAGCCAACTGGTTTTCTACGAGCAGTACTTC | CASSQLVFYEQYF
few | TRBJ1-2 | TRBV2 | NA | TGTGCCAGCACCCAAGGGATGTATGGCTACACCTTC | CASTQGMYGYTF
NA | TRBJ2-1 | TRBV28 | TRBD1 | TGTGCCAGCAGTTTGGACAGGGTGAGAGGGGAGCAGTTCTTC | CASSLDRVRGEQFF
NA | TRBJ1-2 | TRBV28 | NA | TGTGCCAGCAGTTTTCCCCTTAACTATGGCTACACCTTC | CASSFPLNYGYTF
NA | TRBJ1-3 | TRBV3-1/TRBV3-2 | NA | TGTGCCAGCCGGACGGCCTCTGGAAACACCATATATTTT | CASRTASGNTIYF
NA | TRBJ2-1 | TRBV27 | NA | TGTGCCAGCAGTTTATGGGGGACCCTCAATGAGCAGTTCTTC | CASSLWGTLNEQFF
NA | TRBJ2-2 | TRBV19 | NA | TGTGCCAGTAACCCTGGATGGGGGGATAGCACCGGGGAGCTGTTTTTT | CASNPGWGDSTGELFF
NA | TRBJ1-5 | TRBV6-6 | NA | TGTGCCAGCAGTTACGTGGGAATTCAGCCCCAGCATTTT | CASSYVGIQPQHF
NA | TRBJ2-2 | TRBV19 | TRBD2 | TGTGCCAGTAGTAAACCAACCTCATGGGGAGCGGGAGTGCACGGGGAGCTGTTTTTT | CASSKPTSWGAGVHGELFF
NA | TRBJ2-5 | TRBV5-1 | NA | TGCGCCAGCAGCTTGGCGCCAGGGTCTCAAGAGACCCAGTACTTC | CASSLAPGSQETQYF
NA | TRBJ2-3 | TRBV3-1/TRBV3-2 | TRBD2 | TGTGCCAGCAGAGGAGCGGGAGTTGGCACAGATACGCAGTATTTT | CASRGAGVGTDTQYF
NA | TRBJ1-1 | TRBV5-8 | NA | TGTGCCAGCAGCTGGGAGGGAGGAGGCACTGAAGCTTTCTTT | CASSWEGGGTEAFF
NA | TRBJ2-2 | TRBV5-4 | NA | TGTGCCAGCAGCCCCGGTGGTGGGGCAGATAACACCGGGGAGCTGTTTTTT | CASSPGGGADNTGELFF
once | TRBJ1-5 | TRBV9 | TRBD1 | TGTGCCAGCAGCCCGGGACAGGGGATACAGCCCCAGCATTTT | CASSPGQGIQPQHF
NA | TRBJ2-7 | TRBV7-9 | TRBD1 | TGTGCCAGCAGCTACCGGGACAGGGACCCCTCGGAGCAGTACTTC | CASSYRDRDPSEQYF
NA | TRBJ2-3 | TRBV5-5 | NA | TGTGCCAGCAGCTTGGATACAGGGTTGAGGACAGATACGCAGTATTTT | CASSLDTGLRTDTQYF
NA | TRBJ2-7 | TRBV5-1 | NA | TGCGCCAGCAGCTCCGCAGGGAGTGGGAGCTCCTACGAGCAGTACTTC | CASSSAGSGSSYEQYF
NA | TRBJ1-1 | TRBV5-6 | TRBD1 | TGTGCCAGCAGTCTCCGGGACAGTTACATGAACACTGAAGCTTTCTTT | CASSLRDSYMNTEAFF
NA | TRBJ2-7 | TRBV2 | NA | TGTGCCAGCCAGACAGCTACCTACGAGCAGTACTTC | CASQTATYEQYF
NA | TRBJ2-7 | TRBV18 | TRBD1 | TGTGCCAGCTCACTCCGGACAGGGGGCACATACGAGCAGTACTTC | CASSLRTGGTYEQYF
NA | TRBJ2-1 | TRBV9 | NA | TGTGCCAGCAGCGTACAACAAGGCTATGAGCAGTTCTTC | CASSVQQGYEQFF
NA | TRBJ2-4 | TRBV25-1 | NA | TGTGCCAGCAGTGAATTTGGTGACGGAGCCAAAAACATTCAGTACTTC | CASSEFGDGAKNIQYF
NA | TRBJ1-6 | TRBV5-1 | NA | TGCGCCAGCAGCTTGGCAGTTGGGACACTTCGTAAGGCCCTCCACTTT | CASSLAVGTLRKALHF
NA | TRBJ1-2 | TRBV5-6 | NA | TGTGCCAGCAGCTTGAGAACGACGGGAAGCGGCTATGGCTACACCTTC | CASSLRTTGSGYGYTF
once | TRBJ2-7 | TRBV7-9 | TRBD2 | TGTGCCAGCAGCTTTGCGGGGGTCTCCTACGAGCAGTACTTC | CASSFAGVSYEQYF
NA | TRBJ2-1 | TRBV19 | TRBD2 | TGTGCCAGTGGGAAAGCGGGAGATTTGGGTGAGCAGTTCTTC | CASGKAGDLGEQFF
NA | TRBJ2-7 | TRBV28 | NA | TGTGCCAGCAGCCTAGACAGCTCCTACGAGCAGTACTTC | CASSLDSSYEQYF
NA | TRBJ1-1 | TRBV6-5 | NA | TGTGCCAGCAGTTTAGCAGGGGTGAGGACTGAAGCTTTCTTT | CASSLAGVRTEAFF
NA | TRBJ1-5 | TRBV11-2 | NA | TGTGCCAGCAGCTTATCGGGTCAGCCCCAGCATTTT | CASSLSGQPQHF
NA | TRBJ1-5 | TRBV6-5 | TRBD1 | TGTGCCAGCAGTTACGACAGGGAGAGTCAGCCCCAGCATTTT | CASSYDRESQPQHF
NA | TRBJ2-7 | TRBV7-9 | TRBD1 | TGTGCCAGCAGCGAAGACAGGGGAGATGCCTACGAGCAGTACTTC | CASSEDRGDAYEQYF
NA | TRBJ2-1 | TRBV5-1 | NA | TGCGCCAGCAGCTTGGCAAGAAATGAGCAGTTCTTC | CASSLARNEQFF
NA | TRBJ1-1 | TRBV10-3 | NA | TGTGCCATCAGTGAGGGTAGGGCAGGGAAAGTTGAAGCTTTCTTT | CAISEGRAGKVEAFF
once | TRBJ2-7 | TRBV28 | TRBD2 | TGTGCCACCCTCCCTAGCGGGAGGGACTACGAGCAGTACTTC | CATLPSGRDYEQYF
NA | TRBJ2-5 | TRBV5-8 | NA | TGTGCCAGCAGCCCAGGGACCGTAGATAGGGAGACCCAGTACTTC | CASSPGTVDRETQYF
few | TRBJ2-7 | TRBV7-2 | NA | TGTGCCAGCAGCTTAGAGTCGCGCGCCTACGAGCAGTACTTC | CASSLESRAYEQYF
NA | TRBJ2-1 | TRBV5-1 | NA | TGCGCCAGCAGCATACACCGGGACATTGGCAATGAGCAGTTCTTC | CASSIHRDIGNEQFF
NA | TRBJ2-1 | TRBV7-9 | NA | TGTGCCAGCAGCTTCCTTTCCAGGTCCTACAATGAGCAGTTCTTC | CASSFLSRSYNEQFF
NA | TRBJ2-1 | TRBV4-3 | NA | TGCGCCAGCAGCCACTCCGGGGCCCCCTACAATGAGCAGTTCTTC | CASSHSGAPYNEQFF
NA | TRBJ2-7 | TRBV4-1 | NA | TGCGCCAGCAGCCAAGATATAGCCCCACTAGCAGCCTACGAGCAGTACTTC | CASSQDIAPLAAYEQYF
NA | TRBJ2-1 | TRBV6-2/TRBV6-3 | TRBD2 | TGTGCCAGCAGTTACCTCACTAGCGGGGCCTACAATGAGCAGTTCTTC | CASSYLTSGAYNEQFF
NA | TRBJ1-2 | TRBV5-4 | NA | TGTGCCAGCAGCTTGGTTGGGACGGACGGCTACACCTTC | CASSLVGTDGYTF
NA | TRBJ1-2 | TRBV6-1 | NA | TGTGCCAGCAGTGAAAACAGGGTTAACTATGGCTACACCTTC | CASSENRVNYGYTF
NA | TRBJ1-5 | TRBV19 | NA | TGTGCCAGTACGGACCTAGCCCATAGCAATCAGCCCCAGCATTTT | CASTDLAHSNQPQHF
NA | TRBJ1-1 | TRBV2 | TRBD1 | TGTGCCAGCAGTTGGGACAGGAAGGACACTGAAGCTTTCTTT | CASSWDRKDTEAFF
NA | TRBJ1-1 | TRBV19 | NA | TGTGCCAGTAGTTTTGGGAATTCTGAAGCTTTCTTT | CASSFGNSEAFF
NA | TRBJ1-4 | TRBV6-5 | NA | TGTGCCAGCAGTTACTCGGGGGCCGGTTCTTCAAAACTGTTTTTT | CASSYSGAGSSKLFF
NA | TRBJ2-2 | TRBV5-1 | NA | TGCGCCAGCAGCTTGGCCAGTCGGGATGCCGGGGAGCTGTTTTTT | CASSLASRDAGELFF